This is a list of T cell receptor beta chains from one sample in a study of OX40 agonist ivuxolimab in advanced cancers. Assay used: immunoSEQ multiplex PCR; TCRdb lists only in-frame clones, some missing. The sample includes tens of thousands of clones, just over 85% of them seen just once. The sequencing here drew on CD4+ or CD8+ T cells sorted from blood, taken in a trial of the OX40 agonist ivuxolimab. The receptors derive from an adult with an advanced solid tumor such as melanoma, head and neck, liver or kidney cancer. Both conserved end residues are part of each CDR3. A D gene is named only where the DNA matches it firmly. Size is stated for part of the rows, as once, few or many counts, or as a class when the clone is expanded.

TRBJ1-6 | . | TRBV7-2 | 14 | . | CASSPRDNLSPLHF | TGTGCCAGCAGCCCCAGGGACAATCTCTCACCCCTCCACTTT
TRBJ1-1 | . | TRBV18 | 15 | . | CASSPIRELNTEAFF | TGTGCCAGCTCACCAATCAGGGAACTGAACACTGAAGCTTTCTTT
TRBJ1-1 | . | TRBV11-2 | 13 | . | CASSLVSGTEAFF | TGTGCCAGCAGCTTAGTGTCGGGGACTGAAGCTTTCTTT
TRBJ1-2 | TRBD1 | TRBV5-6 | 15 | . | CASSLTGQGSYGYTF | TGTGCCAGCAGCTTAACGGGACAGGGAAGCTATGGCTACACCTTC
TRBJ1-3 | . | TRBV28 | 17 | . | CASSPQGLGRIGNTIYF | TGTGCCAGCAGTCCACAGGGTTTGGGTAGGATCGGAAACACCATATATTTT
TRBJ2-1 | TRBD1 | TRBV18 | 16 | . | CASSPRGGAIYNEQFF | TGTGCCAGCTCGCCTAGAGGGGGCGCCATTTACAATGAGCAGTTCTTC
TRBJ2-7 | TRBD2 | TRBV7-6 | 15 | . | CASSLVPGGYYEQYF | TGTGCCAGCAGCTTAGTGCCGGGAGGGTACTACGAGCAGTACTTC
TRBJ2-2 | . | TRBV5-1 | 13 | . | CASSRGDTGELFF | TGCGCCAGCAGTCGTGGCGACACCGGGGAGCTGTTTTTT
TRBJ2-6 | TRBD1 | TRBV18 | 18 | . | CASSPLGQGATGANVLTF | TGTGCCAGCTCACCTTTAGGACAGGGGGCGACTGGGGCCAACGTCCTGACTTTC
TRBJ2-3 | . | TRBV15 | 17 | . | CATSRVPRKGETDTQYF | TGTGCCACCAGCAGAGTCCCTAGGAAGGGGGAAACAGATACGCAGTATTTT
TRBJ1-1 | . | TRBV7-2 | 17 | . | CASSSPRSLYINTEAFF | TGTGCCAGCAGCTCCCCCCGCAGTCTGTATATAAACACTGAAGCTTTCTTT
TRBJ2-3 | . | TRBV4-1 | 15 | . | CASSQRAGTTDTQYF | TGCGCCAGCAGCCAAAGGGCGGGAACCACAGATACGCAGTATTTT
TRBJ2-7 | TRBD1 | TRBV5-6 | 13 | . | CASSRGTAYEQYF | TGTGCCAGCAGTAGGGGGACAGCCTACGAGCAGTACTTC
TRBJ2-2 | . | TRBV2 | 15 | . | CASSEKGYSTGELFF | TGTGCCAGCAGTGAAAAGGGGTACAGCACCGGGGAGCTGTTTTTT
TRBJ2-4 | . | TRBV7-2 | 14 | . | CASRSGAWNHIQYF | TGTGCCAGCAGATCGGGGGCCTGGAACCACATTCAGTACTTC
TRBJ1-1 | . | TRBV18 | 12 | . | CASSAMNTEAFF | TGTGCCAGCTCAGCTATGAACACTGAAGCTTTCTTT
TRBJ2-5 | . | TRBV14 | 15 | once | CASSQDIGYRETQYF | TGTGCCAGCAGCCAAGATATCGGGTACCGGGAGACCCAGTACTTC
TRBJ1-1 | . | TRBV7-3 | 15 | once | CASSLTEAGVSEAFF | TGTGCCAGCAGCTTAACCGAGGCGGGGGTGTCTGAAGCTTTCTTT
TRBJ2-5 | . | TRBV28 | 13 | . | CASVPGVEETQYF | TGTGCCAGCGTACCAGGGGTAGAAGAGACCCAGTACTTC
TRBJ2-1 | TRBD2 | TRBV28 | 18 | . | CASSFYGRGRAAFNEQFF | TGTGCCAGCAGTTTCTACGGACGCGGGAGGGCCGCTTTCAATGAGCAGTTCTTC
TRBJ2-2 | TRBD1 | TRBV19 | 13 | few | CASSDRGTGELFF | TGTGCCAGTAGTGACAGGGGAACCGGGGAGCTGTTTTTT
TRBJ2-7 | . | TRBV6-5 | 14 | . | CASSYGDTSYEQYF | TGTGCCAGCAGTTACGGGGACACATCCTACGAGCAGTACTTC
TRBJ2-7 | . | TRBV7-9 | 14 | . | CASSLGSGSYEQYF | TGTGCCAGCAGCTTAGGCTCGGGGTCCTACGAGCAGTACTTC
TRBJ1-5 | . | TRBV7-2 | 15 | . | CASSLAGAGNQPQHF | TGTGCCAGCAGCTTAGCGGGGGCTGGCAATCAGCCCCAGCATTTT
TRBJ2-7 | . | TRBV6-6 | 14 | . | CASKRDTWAWEQYF | TGTGCCAGCAAGAGGGACACATGGGCATGGGAGCAGTACTTC
TRBJ2-1 | . | TRBV4-1 | 15 | . | CASSRNRDSPILGVF | TGCGCCAGCAGCCGGAACCGGGACTCTCCCATTTTGGGTGTCTTC
TRBJ1-1 | . | TRBV27 | 11 | . | CASGSQGGAFF | TGTGCCAGCGGATCACAGGGAGGAGCTTTCTTT
TRBJ2-5 | TRBD1 | TRBV12-5 | 18 | . | CASGLGQTWDRVQETQYF | TGTGCTAGTGGTTTGGGACAAACCTGGGACAGGGTCCAAGAGACCCAGTACTTC
TRBJ1-2 | . | TRBV4-3 | 14 | . | CASSHLGRTYGYTF | TGCGCCAGCAGCCATCTTGGACGAACCTATGGCTACACCTTC
TRBJ2-5 | TRBD1 | TRBV4-1 | 16 | few | CASSQPVTGVGETQYF | TGCGCCAGCAGCCAACCCGTGACAGGGGTAGGGGAGACCCAGTACTTC
TRBJ2-1 | TRBD1 | TRBV28 | 14 | . | CASGGQGPLNEQFF | TGTGCCAGCGGGGGACAGGGCCCTTTGAATGAGCAGTTCTTC
TRBJ2-6 | TRBD2 | TRBV7-3 | 19 | . | CASSPWGAGGGSGANVLTF | TGTGCCAGCAGCCCCTGGGGGGCGGGAGGGGGCTCTGGGGCCAACGTCCTGACTTTC
TRBJ2-5 | . | TRBV9 | 15 | . | CASSGWGEREETQYF | TGTGCCAGCAGCGGGTGGGGGGAGAGGGAAGAGACCCAGTACTTC
TRBJ2-7 | . | TRBV6-1 | 13 | once | CASSGDYIYEQYF | TGTGCCAGCAGCGGAGACTATATCTACGAGCAGTACTTC
TRBJ1-2 | . | TRBV5-1 | 15 | . | CASSWGDWRDYGYTF | TGCGCCAGCAGCTGGGGGGACTGGAGGGACTATGGCTACACCTTC
TRBJ2-1 | . | TRBV19 | 13 | few | CASSSGTFGEQFF | TGTGCCAGTAGTTCTGGGACCTTCGGGGAGCAGTTCTTC
TRBJ1-1 | TRBD1 | TRBV7-9 | 15 | . | CASSLVTGVRNEAFF | TGTGCCAGCAGCTTAGTGACAGGGGTACGCAATGAAGCTTTCTTT
TRBJ1-3 | . | TRBV15 | 13 | . | CATRETPGNTIYF | TGTGCCACCAGGGAGACTCCTGGAAACACCATATATTTT
TRBJ2-3 | . | TRBV6-1 | 12 | . | CATQQGTDTQYF | TGTGCCACCCAACAGGGCACAGATACGCAGTATTTT
TRBJ2-5 | TRBD1 | TRBV6-1 | 13 | . | CARKGQLQETQYF | TGTGCCAGAAAGGGACAGCTACAAGAGACCCAGTACTTC
TRBJ1-2 | TRBD1 | TRBV4-1 | 13 | once | CASSHSDRVGYTF | TGCGCCAGCAGCCATTCGGACAGGGTTGGCTACACCTTC
TRBJ2-7 | TRBD2 | TRBV5-6 | 14 | once | CASSLAAGNYEQYF | TGTGCCAGCAGCTTGGCAGCGGGGAACTACGAGCAGTACTTC
TRBJ2-7 | . | TRBV6-5 | 11 | . | CASGRDYEQYF | TGTGCCAGCGGGAGAGACTACGAGCAGTACTTC